This entry lists 12 T cell receptor beta chains sequenced from one sample in a study of blood T cell repertoires in COVID-19. Repertoires were generated with immunoSEQ multiplex PCR, while TCRdb's copy carries only in-frame clones and drops some. The sample has just over 70,000 clones, around 91% seen once. Sequenced: peripheral blood. The receptors derive from a human donor in a cohort sampled during active COVID-19.

V is TRBV2 and J is TRBJ2-6; maybe TRBD2 (6 bases). Germline V gene lookup returns CDR1 SNHLY and CDR2 FYNNEI. CDR3 length: 15 residues. Trimming left V 2 bases short and J 2 bases short, with 7 bases between. CDR3: CASSESGAGANVLTF. In DNA form, the CDR3 reads TGTGCCAGCAGTGAATCGGGGGCTGGGGCCAACGTCCTGACTTTC. The complete variable domain, with remaining parts taken from reference TRBV2 and TRBJ2-6, reads EPEVTQTPSHQVTQMGQEVILRCVPISNHLYFYWYRQILGQKVEFLVSFYNNEISEKSEIFDDQFSVERPDGSNFTLKIRSTKLEDSAMYFCASSESGAGANVLTFGAGSRLTVL.

This chain connects TRBV7-9 to TRBJ1-2, with 7 bases fitting TRBD1. Germline CDR1 SEHNR, CDR2 FQNEAQ (reference sequence). The ends lost 3 bases at V and 6 bases at J; junction bases unmatched: 7. The CDR3 spans 14 residues. For the CDR3, the DNA is TGTGCCAGCAGCTTGGTTGCAGGGGGAGATGGCTACACCTTC. It yields the protein CASSLVAGGDGYTF.

This sequence joins TRBV13 and TRBJ2-7; D is ambiguous. Germline V gene sequence: CDR1 PRHDT, CDR2 FYEKMQ (reference sequence). The CDR3 contains 12 residues. Deletions cut 5 bases from V and 7 bases from J, with 12 bases between. The CDR3 DNA is TGTGCCAGCAGCCTACCCCCCGGGGAGCAGTACTTC. It yields the protein CASSLPPGEQYF.

The V call is TRBV14, the J call TRBJ2-7; 7 bases are a match to TRBD1. V was clipped by 4 bases and J by 6 bases; unmatched bases: 6. CDR3 size: 13 residues. Germline lookup yields CDR1 SGHDN and CDR2 FVKESK. The CDR3 reads CASSPTGSGEQYF. CDR3 nucleotide sequence: TGTGCCAGCAGCCCGACAGGGAGTGGCGAGCAGTACTTC.

The chain joins TRBV7-6 to TRBJ2-5; 9 bases are a match to TRBD2. With 1 base clipped from V and 4 bases from J, the junction kept 7 bases outside the gene matches. This CDR3 has 16 residues. Germline V CDR1 and CDR2: SGHVS, FNYEAQ. CDR3: CASSLGSSGGSETQYF. The CDR3 nucleotides are TGTGCCAGCAGCTTAGGGTCGAGCGGGGGGTCAGAGACCCAGTACTTC.

The chain has TRBV9 and TRBJ2-3; possible D gene TRBD1, 5 bases. V was pared by 4 bases and J by 7 bases, with 16 bases between. The CDR3 runs 14 residues. The germline CDR1 and CDR2 sequences are SGDLS and YYNGEE. The CDR3 loop is CASSPRVGANTQYF. CDR3 nucleotides: TGTGCCAGCAGCCCCCGTGTAGGGGCGAATACGCAGTATTTT.

Comment on this clone: One end of the junction is discordant with germline, which a read error may explain. The chain carries TRBV3-1 (or the pseudogene TRBV3-2) and TRBJ1-2; TRBD1 matches 7 bases. Germline values: CDR1 LGHDT, CDR2 YNNKEL (reference sequence). The CDR3 is 13 amino acids. The CDR3 spells CASSQDRVHGYTF. The DNA for the CDR3 is TGTGCCAGCAGTCAAGACAGGGTTCATGGCTACACCTTC.

This chain links TRBV6-5 with TRBJ2-2; 7 bases are shared with TRBD1. Germline CDR1 is MNHEY and CDR2 is SVGAGI. Trimming took 1 base from V and 4 from J; bases not matched to a gene: 6. This CDR3 comprises 16 residues. The CDR3: CASSYYGQVATGELFF. CDR3 coding DNA: TGTGCCAGCAGTTACTACGGACAGGTAGCCACCGGGGAGCTGTTTTTT.

This clone showed up just once. The V gene is TRBV7-3, the J gene TRBJ2-3, with D perhaps matching TRBD1 (5 bases). Germline CDR1 is SGHTA and CDR2 is FQGTGA. The CDR3 is 14 amino acids. V shed 4 bases and J shed 6 bases, with 14 bases lying between them. The CDR3 spells CASSYYQGLDTQYF. The CDR3 DNA reads as TGTGCCAGCAGCTATTACCAGGGTTTGGATACGCAGTATTTT.

The chain recombines TRBV7-6 with TRBJ2-5; TRBD2 agrees at 13 bases. V was clipped by 1 base and J by 3 bases; unmatched bases: 2. The CDR3 is made up of 16 amino acids. The germline CDR1 and CDR2 sequences are SGHVS and FNYEAQ. CDR3 amino acids: CASSLEGTSGEETQYF. The CDR3 DNA is TGTGCCAGCAGCTTAGAAGGGACTAGCGGGGAAGAGACCCAGTACTTC. The full variable domain, rest sourced from reference TRBV7-6 and TRBJ2-5, is GAGVSQSPRYKVTKRGQDVALRCDPISGHVSLYWYRQALGQGPEFLTYFNYEAQQDKSGLPNDRFSAERPEGSISTLTIQRTEQRDSAMYRCASSLEGTSGEETQYFGPGTRLLVL.

The V call is TRBV4-3, the J call TRBJ1-2; a weak D match, TRBD1 (5 bases). This CDR3 has 16 residues. Trimming took 0 bases from V and 4 from J, leaving 15 bases between them. CDR1 is LGHNA, CDR2 YSLEER, per germline. This CDR3 is CASSQDRLWDFYGYTF. The CDR3 DNA sequence: TGCGCCAGCAGCCAAGATAGGCTTTGGGACTTCTATGGCTACACCTTC.

The chain employs TRBV5-6 and TRBJ2-7, with TRBD2 as a possible D gene (6 bases). Trimming left V 6 bases short and J 5 bases short, with 21 bases between. CDR1 and CDR2 (germline): SGHDT, YYEEEE. This CDR3 region has 15 residues. For the CDR3, the DNA is TGTGCCAGCAAAACCCCCGGGACTCCTTTTGACGAGCAGTACTTC. Its translation is CASKTPGTPFDEQYF.